The source of this TCR beta chain is a study of T cells after yellow fever vaccination. Whole-study results and caveats: Weaker, the secondary response had a peak occurring faster, on day 5 versus 15. Most clones from primary vaccination resurfaced after the booster (approximately 95% CD4, over 85% CD8).

One entry per CDR3 protein results from TCRdb running MiXCR on the 5' RACE reads. The repertoire holds 150,000 to 200,000 distinct CDR3 sequences, with approximately 6% as singletons. As to this clonotype: The antigen remains unidentified.

This receptor was taken from a man aged 18 to 29 who received the YFV17D yellow fever vaccine. The sample in question was CD4+ T cells sorted from PBMCs, obtained on the day of the first yellow fever vaccination.

Here the CDR3 reads CASTQVAEPYEQYF. The CDR3, as DNA: TGTGCCAGCACCCAGGTTGCTGAACCTTACGAGCAGTACTTC. The V gene is TRBV7-9, the J gene TRBJ2-7; D is unresolved. The ends were cut back, 7 bases at V and 4 bases at J, with 17 bases in the middle. Germline V lookup: CDR1 SEHNR, CDR2 FQNEAQ (reference sequence). The CDR3 spans 14 residues. The full variable domain, with the rest looked up from reference TRBV7-9 and TRBJ2-7, is DTGVSQNPRHKITKRGQNVTFRCDPISEHNRLYWYRQTLGQGPEFLTYFQNEAQLEKSRLLSDRFSAERPKGSFSTLEIQRTEQGDSAMYLCASTQVAEPYEQYFGPGTRLTVT.